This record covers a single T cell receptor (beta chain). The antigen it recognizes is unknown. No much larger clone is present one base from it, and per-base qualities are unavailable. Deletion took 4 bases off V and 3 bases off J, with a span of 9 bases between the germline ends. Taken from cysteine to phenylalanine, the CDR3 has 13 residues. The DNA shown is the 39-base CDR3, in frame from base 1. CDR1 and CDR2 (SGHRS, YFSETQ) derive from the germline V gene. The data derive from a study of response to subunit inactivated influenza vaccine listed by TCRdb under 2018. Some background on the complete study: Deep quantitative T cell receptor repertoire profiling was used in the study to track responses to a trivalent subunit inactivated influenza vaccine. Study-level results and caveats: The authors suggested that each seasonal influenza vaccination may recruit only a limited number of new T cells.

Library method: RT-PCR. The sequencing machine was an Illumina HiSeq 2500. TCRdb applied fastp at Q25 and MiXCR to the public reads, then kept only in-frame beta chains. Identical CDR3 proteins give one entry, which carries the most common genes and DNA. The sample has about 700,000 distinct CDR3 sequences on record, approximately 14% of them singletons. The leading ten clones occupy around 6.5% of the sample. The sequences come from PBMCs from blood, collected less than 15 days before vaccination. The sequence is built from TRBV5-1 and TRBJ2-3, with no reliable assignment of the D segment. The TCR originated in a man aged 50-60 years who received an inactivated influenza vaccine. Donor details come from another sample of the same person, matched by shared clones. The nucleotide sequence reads TGCGCCAGCAGCCACCCGTCTACAGATACGCAGTATTTT. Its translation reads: CASSHPSTDTQYF.